These 10 T cell receptor beta chains were all obtained from the same sample, sequenced in a study of cytomegalovirus exposure and HLA in healthy donors. PCR used 60 Vbeta primers and 13 Jbeta primers. Sequencing used immunoSEQ multiplex PCR; TCRdb keeps in-frame clones, though not all of them. Altogether some 170,000 clones are present, over 75% being singletons, with the ten largest covering almost 6.5%. Sequencing was carried out using PBMCs. These TCRs come from a man aged 35-49 years in good health and CMV-seropositive.

This clone was picked up one time. V usage is TRBV29-1 and J usage is TRBJ1-2; 8 bases fit TRBD1. The CDR3 is made up of 11 amino acids. CDR1 and CDR2 from the germline V gene are SQVTM and ANQGSEA. V lost 4 bases and J lost 8; bases outside the gene matches: 3. Written as DNA, the CDR3 is TGCAGCGTTGCAGGGGGCGACGGCTACACCTTC. It translates to CSVAGGDGYTF.

This clone has a single count. Sequence at one end of the junction differs from germline and may be a read error. The chain employs TRBV7-7 and TRBJ2-5, with D tentatively TRBD2 (6 bases). CDR3 length: 15 amino acids. From germline, CDR1 is SSHAT and CDR2 FNYEAQ (reference sequence). The CDR3 loop is CASSAVGAGQETQYF. The CDR3 DNA follows: TGTGCTAGCAGCGCTGTAGGGGCGGGACAAGAGACCCAGTACTTC. The whole variable domain, filled in from reference TRBV7-7 and TRBJ2-5, reads GAGVSQSPRYKVTKRGQDVTLRCDPISSHATLYWYQQALGQGPEFLTYFNYEAQPDKSGLPSDRFSAERPEGSISTLTIQRTEQRDSAMYRCASSAVGAGQETQYFGPGTRLLVL.

The chain uses TRBV9 and TRBJ1-1; D is perhaps TRBD1 (5 bases). The germline V gene has CDR1 SGDLS and CDR2 YYNGEE. Between the trimmed V and J ends, which lost 3 bases and 1 base, there was a span of 10 bases. The CDR3 runs 14 residues. The CDR3 bases are TGTGCCAGCAGCGCGGCGGGGCCGAACACTGAAGCTTTCTTT. The encoded protein is CASSAAGPNTEAFF. The whole variable domain, remainder taken from reference TRBV9 and TRBJ1-1, is DSGVTQTPKHLITATGQRVTLRCSPRSGDLSVYWYQQSLDQGLQFLIQYYNGEERAKGNILERFSAQQFPDLHSELNLSSLELGDSALYFCASSAAGPNTEAFFGQGTRLTVV.

The chain carries TRBV6-5 and TRBJ2-7; D possibly corresponds to TRBD1 (6 bases). The CDR3 runs to 15 residues. The germline gives CDR1 MNHEY, CDR2 SVGAGI. The V and J ends lost 6 bases and 6 bases respectively, with 21 bases between them. The CDR3: CASSLRDRMGAEQYF. As DNA, the CDR3 is TGTGCCAGCAGCCTCCGTGACAGGATGGGAGCCGAGCAGTACTTC.

The chain employs TRBV2 and TRBJ1-2; possible D gene TRBD1, 6 bases. V gave up 0 bases and J gave up 8 bases, with 13 bases separating them. Germline V CDR1 and CDR2: SNHLY, FYNNEI. CDR3 length: 14 residues. The CDR3 DNA reads as TGTGCCAGCAGTGAAGCGACGACAGGCCTAGGCTACACCTTC. This translates into CASSEATTGLGYTF.

J is TRBJ1-3 and V is TRBV5-1; D remains unclear. Trimming left V 0 bases short and J 0 bases short, with 16 bases between. The CDR3 loop spans 18 amino acids. Germline V gene lookup returns CDR1 SGHRS and CDR2 YFSETQ. The CDR3 DNA reads TGCGCCAGCAGCTTGGACAGCGGATTCCTCCTCTCTGGAAACACCATATATTTT. Translation gives CASSLDSGFLLSGNTIYF.

The CDR3 sequence is CASSIDPGTYEQYF. The DNA of the CDR3 is TGTGCCAGTAGTATAGATCCAGGGACCTACGAGCAGTACTTC. This chain connects TRBV19 to TRBJ2-7, with D maybe TRBD1 (5 bases). Germline CDR1 LNHDA, CDR2 SQIVND (reference sequence). Trimming took 0 bases from V and 2 from J, leaving 8 bases between them. CDR3 size: 14 residues.

This chain connects TRBV19 to TRBJ2-7; weak D call: TRBD1 (6 bases). Germline-derived CDR1 and CDR2 are LNHDA and SQIVND (reference sequence). V was trimmed by 5 bases and J by 3 bases, leaving 17 bases between them. The CDR3 is 15 residues long. The CDR3 region has the DNA TGTGCCAGTAGTGTTGTACCAGGGGAATTCTACGAGCAGTACTTC. The encoded protein is CASSVVPGEFYEQYF.

V usage is TRBV9 and J usage is TRBJ2-1; 10 positions match TRBD2. V lost 6 bases, J lost 3 bases, and 3 bases stayed unmatched. Per germline, CDR1 SGDLS and CDR2 YYNGEE. This CDR3 comprises 14 residues. The CDR3 sequence: CASTRLAGYNEQFF. The CDR3 DNA sequence: TGTGCCAGCACCCGACTAGCGGGCTACAATGAGCAGTTCTTC.

This clone was picked up one time. V is TRBV7-2 and J is TRBJ2-7; D is possibly TRBD2 (6 bases). With 2 bases removed from V and 1 base from J, the gap between germline ends came to 12 bases. The CDR3 has 15 amino acids. Germline V gives CDR1 SGHTA, CDR2 FQGNSA. The CDR3 spells CASSLMTGESYEQYF. In nucleotides, the CDR3 is TGTGCCAGCAGCTTAATGACGGGAGAATCCTACGAGCAGTACTTC.